A single sample is the source of the 2 T cell receptor beta chains below, sequenced in a study of blood T cells in healthy people across ages. With a J-beta primer mix and a sample-barcoded 5' primer, a second PCR ran about 7 to 12 cycles. TCRdb independently ran MiXCR on the 5' RACE reads; one entry per CDR3 protein. The repertoire holds about 620,000 distinct CDR3 sequences, with 40% to 65% as singletons. Material for sequencing was blood. The receptors here all came from an elderly woman in good health.

The J gene is TRBJ2-5, the V gene TRBV24-1; either TRBD1 or TRBD2 may fit D (5 bases each). The CDR3 covers 15 residues. V lost 4 bases to trimming and J lost 5 bases, with 16 bases between them. The germline V gene has CDR1 KGHDR and CDR2 SFDVKD. In DNA, the CDR3 is TGTGCCACCAGTGACCCGGGACCCCTCGGGGAGACCCAGTACTTC. This translates into CATSDPGPLGETQYF.

The gene calls are TRBV5-1 and TRBJ2-7, with 13 positions matching TRBD2. Matching the DNA end better, TRBJ2-5 makes the J call doubtful. CDR3 size: 15 residues. Per germline, CDR1 SGHRS and CDR2 YFSETQ. CDR3 bases: TGCGCCAGCAGAAGGACTAGCGGGAGCGGGGAGACCCAGTACTTC. This codes for CASRRTSGSGETQYF.